The rows below give T cell receptor beta chains drawn from one sample of a study of preoperative IRX-2 immunotherapy in early breast cancer. The method was immunoSEQ multiplex PCR; TCRdb's version includes in-frame clones alone and lacks a portion of them. The repertoire has 40,000 to 45,000 clones, roughly 80% of them found once; the top ten carry roughly 1.2%. Sequences were derived from tumor tissue, sampled after IRX-2 immunotherapy. These receptors were obtained from a human donor with breast cancer. Each CDR3 is given with its conserved first and last residue. D genes are given only for firm matches. Size values are once, few and many counts, or a class for expanded clones, and some rows have none.

d_call: TRBD1
clone_size: once
j_call: TRBJ2-6
v_call: TRBV6-8
cdr3_nt: TGTGCCAGCAGTGGACAGGGTCGGGGTGGGGCCAACGTCCTGACTTTC
cdr3_aa: CASSGQGRGGANVLTF

d_call: TRBD1
clone_size: .
j_call: TRBJ1-4
v_call: TRBV11-1
cdr3_nt: TGTGCCAGCAGCGCTGGGCAGGGGGATGAAAAACTGTTTTTT
cdr3_aa: CASSAGQGDEKLFF

d_call: .
clone_size: .
j_call: TRBJ1-1
v_call: TRBV5-1
cdr3_nt: TGCGCCAGCAGCAACCCCGAAGAGAACACTGAAGCTTTCTTT
cdr3_aa: CASSNPEENTEAFF

d_call: .
clone_size: few
j_call: TRBJ2-5
v_call: TRBV11-3
cdr3_nt: TGTGCCAGCAGCTTAGGTGGCACGCAGATACTCCAAGAGACCCAGTACTTC
cdr3_aa: CASSLGGTQILQETQYF

d_call: .
clone_size: .
j_call: TRBJ2-3
v_call: TRBV28
cdr3_nt: TGTGCCAGCAGTTTAGGCGACGTGTCGACAGATACGCAGTATTTT
cdr3_aa: CASSLGDVSTDTQYF

d_call: TRBD1
clone_size: .
j_call: TRBJ1-1
v_call: TRBV10-1
cdr3_nt: TGCGCCAGCAGTGGCCCAGGGGGCACTGAAGCTTTCTTT
cdr3_aa: CASSGPGGTEAFF

d_call: .
clone_size: .
j_call: TRBJ2-1
v_call: TRBV19
cdr3_nt: TGTGCCAGTAGTAGCGGGGACCGCCATCAGTTCTTC
cdr3_aa: CASSSGDRHQFF

d_call: TRBD1
clone_size: .
j_call: TRBJ1-6
v_call: TRBV23-1
cdr3_nt: TGCGCCAGCAGTCAATTTATGGACAGGGGATTTACCCTCCACTTT
cdr3_aa: CASSQFMDRGFTLHF

d_call: TRBD2
clone_size: .
j_call: TRBJ2-5
v_call: TRBV10-3
cdr3_nt: TGTGCCATCAGTGAGTCTCGGACTAGCGGGATAGAGACCCAGTACTTC
cdr3_aa: CAISESRTSGIETQYF

d_call: .
clone_size: .
j_call: TRBJ1-2
v_call: TRBV11-3
cdr3_nt: TGTGCCAGCAGCTTCGGAGCGGGACCAGGGTCCTTGCTCACCTTC
cdr3_aa: CASSFGAGPGSLLTF

d_call: TRBD2
clone_size: .
j_call: TRBJ2-1
v_call: TRBV19
cdr3_nt: TGTGCCAGTAGTAATCGGCCCCCCTCCACCTTAGCGGGGGGGCAAAATGAGCAGTTCTTC
cdr3_aa: CASSNRPPSTLAGGQNEQFF

d_call: .
clone_size: .
j_call: TRBJ2-5
v_call: TRBV4-1
cdr3_nt: TGCGCCAGCAGCCTCCTTTGGGAGCAGGGAGGGGGAGAGACCCAGTACTTC
cdr3_aa: CASSLLWEQGGGETQYF

d_call: TRBD1
clone_size: .
j_call: TRBJ1-1
v_call: TRBV28
cdr3_nt: TGTGCCAGCAGTTTACGTTCAGGGGGAGCTGAAGCTTTCTTT
cdr3_aa: CASSLRSGGAEAFF

d_call: .
clone_size: .
j_call: TRBJ1-4
v_call: TRBV19
cdr3_nt: TGTGCCAGTAGTCACCCTGGGTCGGGGGGGTCAAATGAAAAACTGTTTTTT
cdr3_aa: CASSHPGSGGSNEKLFF

d_call: TRBD2
clone_size: .
j_call: TRBJ2-5
v_call: TRBV19
cdr3_nt: TGTGCCAGTAGTAGCGTTAGCGGGAGAGGAAGGTCAGAGACCCAGTACTTC
cdr3_aa: CASSSVSGRGRSETQYF

d_call: .
clone_size: few
j_call: TRBJ2-1
v_call: TRBV18
cdr3_nt: TGTGCCAGCTCACCACCGGGCTACAATGAGCAGTTCTTC
cdr3_aa: CASSPPGYNEQFF

d_call: .
clone_size: .
j_call: TRBJ1-1
v_call: TRBV28
cdr3_nt: TGTGCCAGCAGTTTAGGTCCTAGCGAAGCTTTCTTT
cdr3_aa: CASSLGPSEAFF

d_call: TRBD1
clone_size: .
j_call: TRBJ2-4
v_call: TRBV15
cdr3_nt: TGTGCCACCAGCAGAGACGCAGGGGGCTTAAACATTCAGTACTTC
cdr3_aa: CATSRDAGGLNIQYF

d_call: .
clone_size: .
j_call: TRBJ2-5
v_call: TRBV19
cdr3_nt: TGTGCCAGTAGTGACAAGGGTAAAGAGACCCAGTACTTC
cdr3_aa: CASSDKGKETQYF

d_call: TRBD1
clone_size: .
j_call: TRBJ2-5
v_call: TRBV28
cdr3_nt: TGTGCCAGCAGCGTAGGACAGGGATGGGGAGAGACCCAGTACTTC
cdr3_aa: CASSVGQGWGETQYF

d_call: TRBD2
clone_size: .
j_call: TRBJ2-1
v_call: TRBV15
cdr3_nt: TGTGCCACCAGCACCCCCACTAGCGGGATAACCTACAATGAGCAGTTCTTC
cdr3_aa: CATSTPTSGITYNEQFF

d_call: TRBD1
clone_size: .
j_call: TRBJ1-2
v_call: TRBV29-1
cdr3_nt: TGCAGCGGGGGCACCGGGACAGGGGGTGGCTATGGCTACACCTTC
cdr3_aa: CSGGTGTGGGYGYTF

d_call: TRBD1
clone_size: .
j_call: TRBJ1-4
v_call: TRBV6-8
cdr3_nt: TGTGCCAGCGGGACAGGGGACAGGGGTGAAAAACTGTTTTTT
cdr3_aa: CASGTGDRGEKLFF

d_call: .
clone_size: .
j_call: TRBJ1-2
v_call: TRBV14
cdr3_nt: TGTGCCAGCAGCCAAGGGGTGACCGGCTACACCTTC
cdr3_aa: CASSQGVTGYTF

d_call: .
clone_size: .
j_call: TRBJ2-3
v_call: TRBV12-2
cdr3_nt: TGTGCCAGTAGCTTAGCATCTTTTAGGGGACGGGTGGTTGCGGCAGATACGCAGTATTTT
cdr3_aa: CASSLASFRGRVVAADTQYF

d_call: TRBD1
clone_size: once
j_call: TRBJ2-2
v_call: TRBV7-1
cdr3_nt: TGTGCCAGCAGCTCGAAGGACAGGGCTAGGTTCGCCGGGGAGCTGTTTTTT
cdr3_aa: CASSSKDRARFAGELFF

d_call: .
clone_size: .
j_call: TRBJ1-1
v_call: TRBV6-8
cdr3_nt: TGTGCCACCGTTCTCAGCCAGAACACTGAAGCTTTCTTT
cdr3_aa: CATVLSQNTEAFF

d_call: .
clone_size: .
j_call: TRBJ2-1
v_call: TRBV5-1
cdr3_nt: TGCGCCAGCAGCTTAGAGCGACAGAACAATGAGCAGTTCTTC
cdr3_aa: CASSLERQNNEQFF

d_call: .
clone_size: few
j_call: TRBJ1-1
v_call: TRBV7-7
cdr3_nt: TGTGCCAGCAGCTTTCGGGGACGGGGAACTTTGAACACTGAAGCTTTCTTT
cdr3_aa: CASSFRGRGTLNTEAFF

d_call: .
clone_size: .
j_call: TRBJ2-7
v_call: TRBV6-7
cdr3_nt: TGTGCCAGCCTAAGGAGCAGCTCCTACGAGCAGTACTTC
cdr3_aa: CASLRSSSYEQYF

d_call: TRBD2
clone_size: .
j_call: TRBJ2-7
v_call: TRBV10-2
cdr3_nt: TGCGCCAGCAGTGAGGGGGGACTAGCGGACGACGAGCAGTACTTC
cdr3_aa: CASSEGGLADDEQYF

d_call: .
clone_size: once
j_call: TRBJ2-1
v_call: TRBV29-1
cdr3_nt: TGCAGCGTTGAAGCCCGAGTGGGGAGCTCCTACAATGAGCAGTTCTTC
cdr3_aa: CSVEARVGSSYNEQFF

d_call: TRBD1
clone_size: .
j_call: TRBJ1-3
v_call: TRBV6-4
cdr3_nt: TGTGCCAGCAGTGGGGGCAGGGGGGTAGGAAACACCATATATTTT
cdr3_aa: CASSGGRGVGNTIYF

d_call: .
clone_size: .
j_call: TRBJ2-1
v_call: TRBV1
cdr3_nt: TGCGCCAGCAGCCAGGGGGCTCTTGAGCAGTTCTTC
cdr3_aa: CASSQGALEQFF

d_call: .
clone_size: .
j_call: TRBJ1-4
v_call: TRBV1
cdr3_nt: TGCGCCAGCAGCCCCCAAGGGAGAAATGAAAAACTGTTTTTT
cdr3_aa: CASSPQGRNEKLFF

d_call: .
clone_size: .
j_call: TRBJ1-4
v_call: TRBV18
cdr3_nt: TGTGCCAGCTCACGGGGTACTAATGAAAAACTGTTTTTT
cdr3_aa: CASSRGTNEKLFF

d_call: .
clone_size: .
j_call: TRBJ2-7
v_call: TRBV5-1
cdr3_nt: TGCGCCAGCAGCTTGGCCGACTGGGGCTACGAGCAGTACTTC
cdr3_aa: CASSLADWGYEQYF

d_call: .
clone_size: .
j_call: TRBJ2-2
v_call: TRBV6-8
cdr3_nt: TGTGCCATCAGAGGGACGGGGAACACCGGGGAGCTGTTTTTT
cdr3_aa: CAIRGTGNTGELFF

d_call: .
clone_size: medium-sized
j_call: TRBJ2-6
v_call: TRBV15
cdr3_nt: TGTGCCACCAGCAGAGATTCCGGTGGTGGGGCCAACGTCCTGACTTTC
cdr3_aa: CATSRDSGGGANVLTF

d_call: .
clone_size: .
j_call: TRBJ2-3
v_call: TRBV6-8
cdr3_nt: TGTGCCAGCAGCCCCAGGGGAGCCACAGATACGCAGTATTTT
cdr3_aa: CASSPRGATDTQYF

d_call: .
clone_size: .
j_call: TRBJ2-5
v_call: TRBV5-1
cdr3_nt: TGCGCCAGCAGCTTGGGGGGCGGTCAAGAGACCCAGTACTTC
cdr3_aa: CASSLGGGQETQYF

d_call: .
clone_size: .
j_call: TRBJ2-1
v_call: TRBV19
cdr3_nt: TGTGCCAGTAGTATAGGGGTCAATGAGCAGTTCTTC
cdr3_aa: CASSIGVNEQFF

d_call: TRBD1
clone_size: once
j_call: TRBJ2-5
v_call: TRBV28
cdr3_nt: TGTGCCAGCAGTTTACAGGGGGCACAAGAGACCCAGTACTTC
cdr3_aa: CASSLQGAQETQYF

d_call: .
clone_size: .
j_call: TRBJ2-7
v_call: TRBV18
cdr3_nt: TGTGCCAGCTCACCAGATATAGGGTTCGTTAGCGCCGCCTCCTTC
cdr3_aa: CASSPDIGFVSAASF

d_call: .
clone_size: .
j_call: TRBJ2-7
v_call: TRBV6-1
cdr3_nt: TGTGCCAGCAGTGAAGCAGGGTTTTTAGGAGAGCAGTACTTC
cdr3_aa: CASSEAGFLGEQYF

d_call: TRBD1
clone_size: .
j_call: TRBJ2-7
v_call: TRBV12-5
cdr3_nt: TGTGCCAGCTCCGGGACAGGGGTTTCCTACGAGCAGTACTTC
cdr3_aa: CASSGTGVSYEQYF

d_call: TRBD1
clone_size: few
j_call: TRBJ2-5
v_call: TRBV18
cdr3_nt: TGTGCCAGCTCAATGGACAGGTTACAAGAGACCCAGTACTTC
cdr3_aa: CASSMDRLQETQYF

d_call: TRBD2
clone_size: .
j_call: TRBJ2-2
v_call: TRBV7-8
cdr3_nt: TGTGCCAGCAGCTCGGGGCGGGGGGCGAACACCGGGGAGCTGTTTTTT
cdr3_aa: CASSSGRGANTGELFF

d_call: .
clone_size: once
j_call: TRBJ1-2
v_call: TRBV14
cdr3_nt: TGTGCCAGCAGCCCCAAACCGGGAGTCGGCTACACCTTC
cdr3_aa: CASSPKPGVGYTF

d_call: .
clone_size: .
j_call: TRBJ2-7
v_call: TRBV5-1
cdr3_nt: TGCGCCAGCAGCTTGGATCCGGGGGTGTCGGGCGAGCAGTACTTC
cdr3_aa: CASSLDPGVSGEQYF

d_call: .
clone_size: .
j_call: TRBJ2-7
v_call: TRBV5-1
cdr3_nt: TGCGCCAGCAGCTCGCCCGGACTTTCCTACGAGCAGTACTTC
cdr3_aa: CASSSPGLSYEQYF

d_call: .
clone_size: few
j_call: TRBJ1-4
v_call: TRBV15
cdr3_nt: TGTGCCACCAGCAGACCCAGTCTACCGGAAAAACTGTTTTTT
cdr3_aa: CATSRPSLPEKLFF

d_call: .
clone_size: .
j_call: TRBJ1-5
v_call: TRBV29-1
cdr3_nt: TGCAGCGTTGAAGAAGGGGCCCATACCCAGCATTTT
cdr3_aa: CSVEEGAHTQHF

d_call: TRBD2
clone_size: .
j_call: TRBJ2-5
v_call: TRBV11-3
cdr3_nt: TGTGCCAGCAGCCTCCCCAGCGGGAGTTATGAGACCCAGTACTTC
cdr3_aa: CASSLPSGSYETQYF